This TCR beta chain stems from a study of T cells in Graves' hyperthyroidism and ophthalmopathy. This CDR3 spans 12 amino acids. Germline V gene lookup returns CDR1 LGHDT and CDR2 YNNKEL (reference sequence). V was trimmed by 3 bases and J by 0 bases, leaving 3 bases between them. Study observations and caveats: Most thyroid clonotypes with frequency above 0.001 were detected in blood.

Out of around 10 ml of fresh peripheral blood came the PBMCs. This clonotype was seen ten or more times. Its matching antigen is unknown. It was RNA transcripts that yielded the amplified TCR beta CDR3 regions. The HTBI primer set served for first-round RT-PCR of the TCR CDR3. Using its own MiXCR run on the multiplex PCR reads, TCRdb lists one record per CDR3 protein. In the table there are about 210,000 distinct CDR3 sequences, approximately 17% of which are singletons. Sequencing used blood. The chain is built from TRBV3-1 and TRBJ2-7; D is unclear. This TCR was recovered from a man in his fifties with Graves' hyperthyroidism. Written as DNA, the CDR3 is TGTGCCAGCAGCCATGCCTCCTACGAGCAGTACTTC. This gives the protein CASSHASYEQYF.